Presented here are 12 T cell receptor beta chains from one specimen sequenced in a study of blood T cell repertoires in COVID-19. The table came from immunoSEQ multiplex PCR; TCRdb's copy has only in-frame clones and leaves some out. Seen here are approximately 81,000 clones, more than 75% observed once, and the top ten hold approximately 7.3%. Sample: peripheral blood. Receptors originate from a human donor in a cohort sampled during active COVID-19.

The rearrangement links TRBV7-3 to TRBJ2-3, with 8 bases identical to TRBD2. CDR3 size: 19 residues. Per germline, CDR1 SGHTA and CDR2 FQGTGA. The trim removed 2 bases at V and 0 bases at J, leaving 13 bases unmatched. CDR3 in amino acids: CASSLRPPGLGTSTDTQYF. CDR3 bases: TGTGCCAGCAGCTTACGCCCCCCGGGACTAGGCACTAGCACAGATACGCAGTATTTT.

The rearrangement uses TRBV6-6 and TRBJ2-7; 9 bases match TRBD2. Germline values: CDR1 MNHNY, CDR2 SVGAGI (reference sequence). The CDR3 consists of 14 residues. The junction had 6 bases not matched to a gene; V was cut back by 6 bases and J by 3 bases. In nucleotides, the CDR3 is TGTGCCAGCAGGTTTCAGCGGGGGGACTACGAGCAGTACTTC. Encoded protein: CASRFQRGDYEQYF.

The rearrangement uses TRBV10-3 and TRBJ1-1, with TRBD1 matching over 9 bases. V shed 6 bases and J 6 bases; nucleotides not matched to a gene: 11. CDR3 size: 15 residues. The germline V gene has CDR1 ENHRY and CDR2 SYGVKD. CDR3 sequence reads: CAISYRGLGVSEAFF. CDR3 bases: TGTGCCATCAGCTACAGGGGGCTTGGGGTGTCTGAAGCTTTCTTT.

This chain joins TRBV12-3 or TRBV12-4 and TRBJ2-7; TRBD2 might be the D (5 bases). Deletions cut 8 bases from V and 3 bases from J, with 11 bases between. There are 12 residues in the CDR3. In DNA, the CDR3 is TGTGCCAGCGGAACGAGGGACTACGAGCAGTACTTC. Its protein is CASGTRDYEQYF.

This clone showed up just once. The chain links TRBV5-4 to TRBJ2-4; TRBD1 agrees at 10 bases. Trimming cost V 4 bases and J 6 bases; bases outside gene matches: 4. Germline CDR1 is SGHNT and CDR2 is YYREEE (reference sequence). CDR3 length equals 14 residues. CDR3 coding DNA: TGTGCCAGCAGCCCAAGGGACAGGGGAAACATTCAGTACTTC. Protein product: CASSPRDRGNIQYF.

The chain uses TRBV5-4 and TRBJ2-7, with unresolved D. The CDR3 sequence is 13 residues long. Trimming took 9 bases from V and 0 from J, leaving 13 bases between them. CDR1 is SGHNT, CDR2 YYREEE, per germline (reference sequence). DNA of the CDR3: TGTGCCACCGGCGCGGAGAGCTCCTACGAGCAGTACTTC. The encoded protein is CATGAESSYEQYF.

The V call is TRBV10-3, the J call TRBJ1-6, with 7 bases matching TRBD1. This CDR3 is built from 13 residues. After removal of 8 bases from V and 4 bases from J, the junction contained 2 bases not matched to a gene. Germline assignment: CDR1 ENHRY and CDR2 SYGVKD. The DNA of the CDR3 is TGTGCCATCCGGGACAGTTATAATTCACCCCTCCACTTT. It yields the protein CAIRDSYNSPLHF.

The chain uses TRBV6-2 or TRBV6-3 and TRBJ2-2; weak D call: TRBD1 (6 bases). The germline V gene has CDR1 MNHEY and CDR2 SVGEGT. CDR3 length: 16 amino acids. V was clipped by 5 bases and J by 5 bases, with 18 bases between them. CDR3 residues: CASSDPDSLITGELFF. In nucleotides, the CDR3 is TGTGCCAGCAGTGACCCGGACAGTCTGATAACCGGGGAGCTGTTTTTT.

The chain joins TRBV11-1 to TRBJ1-3; no definite D call. There are 14 residues in the CDR3. The germline gives CDR1 SGHAT, CDR2 FQDESV (reference sequence). V dropped 3 bases and J dropped 2 bases, with 8 bases sitting between them. The CDR3 coding sequence is TGTGCCAGCAGCTTTGAGGGAACTGGAAACACCATATATTTT. Protein product: CASSFEGTGNTIYF.

The J gene is TRBJ1-4, the V gene TRBV4-3; TRBD1 might be the D (6 bases). The germline V gene has CDR1 LGHNA and CDR2 YSLEER. The V end was cut by 3 bases, the J end by 7 bases, with 18 bases between. This CDR3 contains 16 residues. CDR3 sequence: CASSQEWTAAVEKLFF. The CDR3 DNA sequence: TGCGCCAGCAGCCAGGAATGGACAGCAGCCGTTGAAAAACTGTTTTTT.

The chain links TRBV7-2 to TRBJ1-3; D gene ambiguous. The CDR3 spans 15 residues. Germline CDR1 reads SGHTA; CDR2 reads FQGNSA. V was trimmed by 5 bases and J by 2 bases, leaving 13 bases between them. The CDR3 reads CASSMRKPTGNTIYF. The DNA for the CDR3 is TGTGCCAGCAGCATGAGAAAACCTACTGGAAACACCATATATTTT. Variable domain in full (rest from reference TRBV7-2 and TRBJ1-3): GAGVSQSPSNKVTEKGKDVELRCDPISGHTALYWYRQSLGQGLEFLIYFQGNSAPDKSGLPSDRFSAERTGGSVSTLTIQRTQQEDSAVYLCASSMRKPTGNTIYFGEGSWLTVV.

This chain connects TRBV5-1 to TRBJ1-4; D gene ambiguous. The CDR3 has 14 residues. With 4 bases removed from V and 4 bases from J, the gap between germline ends came to 11 bases. The germline V gene has CDR1 SGHRS and CDR2 YFSETQ. In DNA, the CDR3 is TGCGCCAGCAGCCTTTCCCAGATTAATGAAAAACTGTTTTTT. As protein: CASSLSQINEKLFF.